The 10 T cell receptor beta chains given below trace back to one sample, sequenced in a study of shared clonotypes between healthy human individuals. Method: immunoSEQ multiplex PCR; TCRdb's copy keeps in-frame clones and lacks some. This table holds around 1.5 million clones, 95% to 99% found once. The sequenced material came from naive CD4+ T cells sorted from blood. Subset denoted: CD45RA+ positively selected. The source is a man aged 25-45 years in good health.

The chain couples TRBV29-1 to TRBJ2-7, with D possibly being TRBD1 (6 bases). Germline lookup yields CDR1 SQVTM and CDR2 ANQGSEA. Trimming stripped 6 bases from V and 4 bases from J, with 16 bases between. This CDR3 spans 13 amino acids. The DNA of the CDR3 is TGCAGCGTCACGGGACACCGAAGGTACGAGCAGTACTTC. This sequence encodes CSVTGHRRYEQYF.

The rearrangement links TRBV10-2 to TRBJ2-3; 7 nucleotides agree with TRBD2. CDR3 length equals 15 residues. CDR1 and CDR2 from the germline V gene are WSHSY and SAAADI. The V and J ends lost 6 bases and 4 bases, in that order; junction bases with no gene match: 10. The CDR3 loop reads CASRRSGTSPDTQYF. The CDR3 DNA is TGCGCCAGCAGACGGAGCGGGACTTCCCCAGATACGCAGTATTTT.

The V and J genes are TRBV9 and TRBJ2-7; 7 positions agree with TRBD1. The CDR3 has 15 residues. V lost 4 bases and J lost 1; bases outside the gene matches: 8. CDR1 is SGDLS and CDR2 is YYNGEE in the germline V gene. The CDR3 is CASSRQGTGSYEQYF. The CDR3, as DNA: TGTGCCAGCAGCCGACAGGGCACGGGGTCCTACGAGCAGTACTTC.

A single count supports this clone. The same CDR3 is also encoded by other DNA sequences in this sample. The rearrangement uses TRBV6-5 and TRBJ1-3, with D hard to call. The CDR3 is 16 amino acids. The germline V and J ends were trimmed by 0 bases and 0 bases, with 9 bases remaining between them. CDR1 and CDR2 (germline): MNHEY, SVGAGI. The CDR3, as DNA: TGTGCCAGCAGTTACTCTCAGCTTAGCTCTGGAAACACCATATATTTT. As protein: CASSYSQLSSGNTIYF.

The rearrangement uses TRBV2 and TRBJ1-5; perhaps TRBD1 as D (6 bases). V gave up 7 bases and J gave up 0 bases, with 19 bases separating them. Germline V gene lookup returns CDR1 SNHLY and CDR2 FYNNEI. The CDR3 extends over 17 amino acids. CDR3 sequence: CASTRENRDNSNQPQHF. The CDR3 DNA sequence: TGTGCCAGCACCCGGGAGAACAGGGATAATAGCAATCAGCCCCAGCATTTT. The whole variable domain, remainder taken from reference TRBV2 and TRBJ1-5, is EPEVTQTPSHQVTQMGQEVILRCVPISNHLYFYWYRQILGQKVEFLVSFYNNEISEKSEIFDDQFSVERPDGSNFTLKIRSTKLEDSAMYFCASTRENRDNSNQPQHFGDGTRLSIL.

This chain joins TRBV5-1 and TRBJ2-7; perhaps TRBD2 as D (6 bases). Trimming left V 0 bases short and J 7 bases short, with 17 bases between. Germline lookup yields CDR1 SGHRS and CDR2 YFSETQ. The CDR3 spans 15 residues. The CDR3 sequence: CASSLGGTLVREQYF. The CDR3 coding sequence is TGCGCCAGCAGCTTGGGCGGGACCCTCGTTCGGGAGCAGTACTTC.

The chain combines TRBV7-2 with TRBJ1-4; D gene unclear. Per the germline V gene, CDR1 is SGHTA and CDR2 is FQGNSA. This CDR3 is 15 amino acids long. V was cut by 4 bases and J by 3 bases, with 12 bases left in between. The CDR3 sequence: CASSSPYRANEKLFF. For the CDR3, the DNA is TGTGCCAGCAGCTCTCCGTATAGGGCTAATGAAAAACTGTTTTTT.

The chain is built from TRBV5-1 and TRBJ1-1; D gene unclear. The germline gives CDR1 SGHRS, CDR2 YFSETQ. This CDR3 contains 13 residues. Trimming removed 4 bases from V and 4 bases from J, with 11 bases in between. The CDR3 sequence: CASSRDLLTEAFF. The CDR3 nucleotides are TGCGCCAGCAGCCGTGACCTCCTCACTGAAGCTTTCTTT.

The CDR3: CASSARGIITDTQYF. The CDR3 nucleotides read TGTGCCAGCAGTGCTCGTGGGATAATAACAGATACGCAGTATTTT. The chain uses TRBV6-1 and TRBJ2-3; D remains ambiguous. The CDR3 covers 15 residues. Trimming removed 4 bases at V and 3 bases at J, with 14 bases between. CDR1 MNHNS and CDR2 SASEGT come from the germline V gene.

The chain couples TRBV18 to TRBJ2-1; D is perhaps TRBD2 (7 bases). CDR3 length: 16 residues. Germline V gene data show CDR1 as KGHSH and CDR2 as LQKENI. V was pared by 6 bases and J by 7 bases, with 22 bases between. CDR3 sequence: CASSPSQRDTSNEQFF. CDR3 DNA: TGTGCCAGCTCCCCGAGTCAGCGGGACACGTCTAATGAGCAGTTCTTC.